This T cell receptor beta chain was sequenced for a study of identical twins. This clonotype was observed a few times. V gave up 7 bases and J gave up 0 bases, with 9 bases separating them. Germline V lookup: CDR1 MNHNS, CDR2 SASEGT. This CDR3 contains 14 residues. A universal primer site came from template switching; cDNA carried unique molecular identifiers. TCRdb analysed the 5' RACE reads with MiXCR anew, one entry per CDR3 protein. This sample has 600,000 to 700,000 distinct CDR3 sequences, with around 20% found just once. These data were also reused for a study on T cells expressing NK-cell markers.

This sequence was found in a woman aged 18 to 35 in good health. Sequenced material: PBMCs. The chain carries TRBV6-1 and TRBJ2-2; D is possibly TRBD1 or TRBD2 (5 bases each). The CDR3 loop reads CASTRDPNTGELFF. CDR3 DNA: TGTGCCAGCACCCGGGACCCGAACACCGGGGAGCTGTTTTTT.